The TCR beta chain described here comes from a study of blood T cell repertoires in COVID-19. Looking at the study overall: PBMCs, B-cell-depleted T cells, or T cells were the source of the cDNA or gDNA that made up the material.

Ages ranged from about 18 to 89 years, with residence in about two dozen US areas. Allocation to cohorts depended on clinical history reported by the participants. The data were produced by immunoSEQ multiplex PCR, yet TCRdb's version contains in-frame clones alone and is incomplete. The sample records about 200,000 clones, around 84% being singletons. CDR1 is LNHNV and CDR2 is YYDKDF in the germline V gene (reference sequence). V trimming: 0 bases; J trimming: 0 bases; junction bases outside the gene matches: 5. CDR3 length equals 17 residues. This TCR was sampled from a woman aged 40 to 49 with acute COVID-19. This sequence joins TRBV15 and TRBJ1-3, with 7 bases identical to TRBD1. Input material: PBMCs or T cells enriched from blood (not recorded which). The CDR3 sequence: CATSRDSGTASGNTIYF. The CDR3 DNA is TGTGCCACCAGCAGAGATAGTGGGACAGCCTCTGGAAACACCATATATTTT.